The source of this T cell receptor (beta chain) is a study of blood T cell repertoires in COVID-19. At the level of the study: T cells, B-cell-depleted T cells, or PBMCs supplied cDNA or gDNA.

Residents of approximately 25 US areas, aged roughly 18 to 90 years, made up the participants. Donors in Cohort 3 who had recovered were those with two negative PCRs, healthcare professional clearance, or resolution of their symptoms. In the authors' methods: Amplification from reference gene primers served as the basis for estimated nucleated cell counts. Generated by immunoSEQ multiplex PCR, the TCRdb table keeps only in-frame clones and is missing some. Clonal size and the V and J genes are those of that table, whereas D and trimming came from the DNA. The profile shows roughly 160,000 clones, 70% to 85% of them singletons. The CDR3 has 15 residues. Germline V gene data show CDR1 as MDHEN and CDR2 as SYDVKM. The germline V and J ends were trimmed by 6 bases and 1 base, with 13 bases remaining between them. The sample holds a few counts of this clone.

The gene calls are TRBV28 and TRBJ1-5, with D unclear. The source of this sequence is a man aged 50-59 years who had recovered from COVID-19. What was sequenced was PBMCs or T cells enriched from blood (not recorded which). Here the CDR3 reads CASSSGPGSNQPQHF. CDR3 in DNA: TGTGCCAGCAGCTCTGGACCGGGAAGCAATCAGCCCCAGCATTTT.